The next 30 T cell receptor beta chains were all read from a single sample in a study of CD4 T cells in relation to SARS-CoV-2 and coronaviruses. Unexposed donor CD4+ T cells date from 2011-2018, before the COVID-19 pandemic. After approximately 10 days of culture, CD4+ T cells were isolated. Measured with immunoSEQ multiplex PCR; TCRdb has only the in-frame clones, and not every one. The table records approximately 20,000 clones, over 70% of them present only once. Their specific antigens are unknown. The sequenced sample consisted of CD4+ T cells from PBMCs, cultured in vitro. These receptors were taken from a human donor in good health.

This chain uses TRBV5-5 with TRBJ2-7; the D gene is possibly TRBD1 (5 bases). This CDR3 comprises 15 residues. Germline V gene data show CDR1 as SGHKS and CDR2 as YYEKEE (reference sequence). V gave up 2 bases and J gave up 2 bases, with 14 bases separating them. CDR3 in DNA: TGTGCCAGCAGCTTCTCGGCAGGGAATACCTACGAGCAGTACTTC. The encoded protein is CASSFSAGNTYEQYF.

The chain is built from TRBV16 and TRBJ2-1; D call uncertain. Germline lookup yields CDR1 KGHSY and CDR2 FQNENV. The CDR3 has 15 residues. V was pared by 4 bases and J by 2 bases, with 12 bases between. The CDR3 reads CASSPGDKPYNEQFF. The CDR3 coding sequence is TGTGCCAGCAGCCCGGGTGACAAACCCTACAATGAGCAGTTCTTC.

The chain couples TRBV21-1 to TRBJ2-2; the table's D gene call, TRBD1, was not cross checked with the DNA. TRBV21-1 is assigned pseudogene status. This CDR3 is 16 amino acids long. This CDR3 is CASSKGNRSNTGELFF. In nucleotides, the CDR3 is TGTGCCAGCAGCAAGGGTAACAGGTCGAACACCGGGGAGCTGTTTTTT.

The chain couples TRBV30 to TRBJ2-2, with D possibly TRBD2 on 5 matching bases. Trimming left V 3 bases short and J 0 bases short, with 11 bases between. The germline V gene has CDR1 GTSNPN and CDR2 SVGIG (reference sequence). The CDR3 totals 15 residues. The chain's CDR3 is CAWRVATSNTGELFF. The DNA of the CDR3 is TGTGCCTGGAGAGTAGCGACCTCGAACACCGGGGAGCTGTTTTTT.

This clone was counted a single time. The chain has TRBV30 and TRBJ1-1, with 7 bases that match TRBD1. CDR1 and CDR2 (germline): GTSNPN, SVGIG (reference sequence). The CDR3 is 14 residues long. Trimming at V came to 2 bases and at J to 1 base, leaving 4 bases not matched to a gene. The CDR3 nucleotides read TGTGCCTGGAGTCCCGGGACAGAGAACACTGAAGCTTTCTTT. Translating gives CAWSPGTENTEAFF.

V is TRBV5-3 and J is TRBJ2-7; 7 nucleotides agree with TRBD1. TRBV5-3 belongs to the ORF category, with a function that is uncertain. The CDR3 is made up of 14 amino acids. The junction had 7 bases not matched to a gene; V was cut back by 4 bases and J by 3 bases. CDR3 sequence reads: CARSPDRQGYEQYF. The CDR3 nucleotides are TGTGCCAGAAGCCCGGACAGGCAAGGCTACGAGCAGTACTTC.

The genes are TRBV6-1 and TRBJ1-5; D uncertain. The CDR3 spans 16 residues. V shed 3 bases and J shed 0 bases, with 12 bases lying between them. Germline assignment: CDR1 MNHNS and CDR2 SASEGT. CDR3 sequence reads: CASSDSWADSNQPQHF. CDR3 DNA: TGTGCCAGCAGTGATAGCTGGGCGGATAGCAATCAGCCCCAGCATTTT.

This chain links TRBV9 with TRBJ1-1; D not certain. In germline, CDR1 is SGDLS, CDR2 YYNGEE. The CDR3 spans 15 residues. The V end lost 0 bases, the J end lost 0 bases, and 9 bases lay between the germline ends. This chain's CDR3 is CASSVATALNTEAFF. CDR3 nucleotide sequence: TGTGCCAGCAGCGTAGCAACAGCCCTGAACACTGAAGCTTTCTTT.

A few counts support this clone. The chain is built from TRBV20-1 and TRBJ2-7; D call uncertain. The CDR3 extends over 11 amino acids. Germline CDR1 reads DFQATT; CDR2 reads SNEGSKA (reference sequence). Trimming left V 7 bases short and J 6 bases short, with 13 bases between. The CDR3 protein is CSVSTGFEQYF. CDR3 bases: TGCAGTGTTTCGACCGGATTCGAGCAGTACTTC.

The chain joins TRBV25-1 to TRBJ1-1; D remains ambiguous. There are 13 residues in the CDR3. V dropped 6 bases and J dropped 6 bases, with 14 bases sitting between them. CDR1 and CDR2 from the germline V gene are MGHDK and SYGVNS. CDR3 DNA: TGTGCCAGCAGGAAGAATGAGGTGGCTGAAGCTTTCTTT. It codes for CASRKNEVAEAFF.

This clone appeared once. The chain recombines TRBV23-1 with TRBJ2-5; possible D gene TRBD1, 6 bases. TRBV23-1 is an ORF for which the function is uncertain. V was trimmed by 6 bases and J by 5 bases, leaving 16 bases between them. This CDR3 contains 14 residues. In nucleotides, the CDR3 is TGCGCCAGCAGCCTAACAGGGTCTGGGGAGACCCAGTACTTC. Encoded protein: CASSLTGSGETQYF.

The chain couples TRBV27 to TRBJ1-6, with D uncertain. Germline CDR1 is MNHEY and CDR2 is SMNVEV (reference sequence). The CDR3 has 14 amino acids. Between the trimmed V and J ends, which lost 4 bases and 9 bases, there was a span of 13 bases. CDR3 nucleotides: TGTGCCAGCAGTTGGAACTCGGGTGGTTCACCCCTCCACTTT. Encoded protein: CASSWNSGGSPLHF.

The chain carries TRBV2 and TRBJ1-2; D may be TRBD1 (5 bases). From germline, CDR1 is SNHLY and CDR2 FYNNEI. Trimming stripped 2 bases from V and 7 bases from J, with 14 bases between. There are 14 residues in the CDR3. Here the CDR3 reads CASSELGTWSGYTF. The CDR3 bases are TGTGCCAGCAGTGAATTAGGGACCTGGTCTGGCTACACCTTC.

For this clone: The junction differs from germline at one of its ends, possibly a read error. The CDR3 DNA sequence: TGTGCGAGTAGGAGGGGGGGTATGGATGAAAAACTGTTTTTT. Its protein is CASRRGGMDEKLFF. The chain employs TRBV19 and TRBJ1-4, with D tentatively TRBD1 (6 bases). The germline gives CDR1 LNHDA, CDR2 SQIVND (reference sequence). This CDR3 has 14 residues.

The chain combines TRBV19 with TRBJ1-2; D is ambiguous. Deletions cut 1 base from V and 8 bases from J, with 5 bases between. The CDR3 contains 11 residues. Germline loops: CDR1 LNHDA, CDR2 SQIVND (reference sequence). CDR3 DNA: TGTGCCAGTAGTATAGCCTGGGGCTACACCTTC. This sequence encodes CASSIAWGYTF.

The V and J genes are TRBV3-1 (or the pseudogene TRBV3-2) and TRBJ2-5, with D unresolved. Germline V lookup: CDR1 LGHDT, CDR2 YNNKEL (reference sequence). The CDR3 is 14 residues long. The V gene lost 1 base and the J gene lost 5 bases, with 11 bases spanning the gap. CDR3: CASSQVNRFETQYF. CDR3 coding DNA: TGTGCCAGCAGCCAAGTGAATCGATTCGAGACCCAGTACTTC.

The chain is built from TRBV18 and TRBJ1-1; the match to TRBD1 covers 8 bases. The V gene end was trimmed by 2 bases and the J gene end by 5 bases; junction bases not matched to a gene: 16. CDR1 KGHSH and CDR2 LQKENI come from the germline V gene. This CDR3 comprises 18 residues. CDR3 loop: CASSPFPRPGGEWTEAFF. CDR3 nucleotide sequence: TGTGCCAGCTCACCATTCCCCCGGCCAGGGGGCGAATGGACTGAAGCTTTCTTT. Together with reference TRBV18 and TRBJ1-1, the CDR3 gives the full variable domain: NAGVMQNPRHLVRRRGQEARLRCSPMKGHSHVYWYRQLPEEGLKFMVYLQKENIIDESGMPKERFSAEFPKEGPSILRIQQVVRGDSAAYFCASSPFPRPGGEWTEAFFGQGTRLTVV.

The chain employs TRBV10-3 and TRBJ1-3; D unresolved. Trimming took 6 bases from V and 0 from J, leaving 9 bases between them. CDR3 length: 14 amino acids. Germline CDR1 ENHRY, CDR2 SYGVKD. CDR3 nucleotides: TGTGCCATCAGGACGAGCCACTCTGGAAACACCATATATTTT. Amino acid sequence: CAIRTSHSGNTIYF.

This clone has only one observation. V and J are TRBV7-2 and TRBJ2-3; possible D gene TRBD1, 6 bases. The CDR3 has 16 residues. V lost 0 bases, J lost 4 bases, and 14 bases lay in between. CDR1 is SGHTA and CDR2 is FQGNSA in the germline V gene. The CDR3 reads CASSLAQGRLADTQYF. The CDR3 DNA follows: TGTGCCAGCAGCTTAGCGCAGGGGAGATTGGCAGATACGCAGTATTTT.

In this sample, this clone turned up once. The V call is TRBV11-2, the J call TRBJ2-3, with D hard to call. This CDR3 comprises 12 residues. Germline CDR1 reads SGHAT; CDR2 reads FQNNGV. Trimming shortened V by 0 bases and J by 6 bases, and 4 bases separated the two germline ends. This CDR3 reads CASSLDLDTQYF. The DNA for the CDR3 is TGTGCCAGCAGCTTAGATTTGGATACGCAGTATTTT. Together with reference TRBV11-2 and TRBJ2-3, the CDR3 gives the full variable domain: EAGVAQSPRYKIIEKRQSVAFWCNPISGHATLYWYQQILGQGPKLLIQFQNNGVVDDSQLPKDRFSAERLKGVDSTLKIQPAKLEDSAVYLCASSLDLDTQYFGPGTRLTVL.

The chain has TRBV19 and TRBJ1-5; 9 nucleotides align to TRBD1. The V gene end was trimmed by 3 bases and the J gene end by 0 bases; junction bases not matched to a gene: 6. In germline, CDR1 is LNHDA, CDR2 SQIVND (reference sequence). The CDR3 loop spans 17 amino acids. CDR3 nucleotides: TGTGCCAGTAGTATTTTGGGACAGGGCTATAGCAATCAGCCCCAGCATTTT. Its protein product is CASSILGQGYSNQPQHF.

The V gene is TRBV3-1 (or the pseudogene TRBV3-2), the J gene TRBJ2-7; weak D call: TRBD2 (6 bases). Trimming took 3 bases from V and 2 from J, leaving 8 bases between them. Germline assignment: CDR1 LGHDT and CDR2 YNNKEL (reference sequence). The CDR3 runs 13 residues. The CDR3 nucleotides read TGTGCCAGCAGCCAGGGCGGGACCTACGAGCAGTACTTC. Translating gives CASSQGGTYEQYF.

The genes are TRBV7-8 and TRBJ2-2; 9 nucleotides line up with TRBD2. From germline, CDR1 is SGHVS and CDR2 FQNEAQ. The CDR3 runs 16 residues. J was trimmed by 1 base and V by 5 bases; bases with no gene match: 5. This CDR3 is CASSPRSGGNTGELFF. CDR3 sequence (DNA): TGTGCCAGCAGCCCGCGTAGCGGGGGGAACACCGGGGAGCTGTTTTTT.

This clone was counted only a few times. V and J are TRBV6-1 and TRBJ1-2; D possibly corresponds to TRBD1 (5 bases). This CDR3 has 17 amino acids. Trimming left V 3 bases short and J 4 bases short, with 21 bases between. Germline V lookup: CDR1 MNHNS, CDR2 SASEGT. The CDR3 bases are TGTGCCAGCAGTGAGGGTGGGGCGGGCTCTCAGGGCTATGGCTACACCTTC. It translates to CASSEGGAGSQGYGYTF.

This clone was picked up a small number of times. The gene calls are TRBV2 and TRBJ1-3, with 7 bases lining up with TRBD1. V lost 4 bases to trimming and J lost 4 bases; unmatched junction nucleotides: 7. Germline V gene lookup returns CDR1 SNHLY and CDR2 FYNNEI. The CDR3 has 15 amino acids. CDR3 sequence (DNA): TGTGCCAGCAGTGGTCGACAGGGCTCGGGAAACACCATATATTTT. It is translated as CASSGRQGSGNTIYF.

The chain couples TRBV2 to TRBJ2-2, with 7 nucleotides matching TRBD1. Germline V gene lookup returns CDR1 SNHLY and CDR2 FYNNEI. The ends lost 7 bases at V and 3 bases at J; junction bases unmatched: 5. The CDR3 extends over 14 amino acids. CDR3 sequence: CASNRDSYTGELFF. CDR3 in DNA: TGTGCCAGCAACCGGGACAGCTACACCGGGGAGCTGTTTTTT. The entire variable domain, with the rest obtained from reference TRBV2 and TRBJ2-2, is as follows: EPEVTQTPSHQVTQMGQEVILRCVPISNHLYFYWYRQILGQKVEFLVSFYNNEISEKSEIFDDQFSVERPDGSNFTLKIRSTKLEDSAMYFCASNRDSYTGELFFGEGSRLTVL.

The chain recombines TRBV12-3 or TRBV12-4 with TRBJ2-7; weak D call: TRBD2 (5 bases). With 3 bases removed from V and 6 bases from J, the gap between germline ends came to 9 bases. The CDR3 loop spans 12 amino acids. CDR3 bases: TGTGCCAGCAGTTTCGGGAAAGGCGAGCAGTACTTC. It yields the protein CASSFGKGEQYF.

This clone was observed once. V usage is TRBV19 and J usage is TRBJ1-3; no clear D gene. The CDR3 loop spans 12 amino acids. The germline V and J ends were trimmed by 7 bases and 4 bases, with 8 bases remaining between them. Germline loops: CDR1 LNHDA, CDR2 SQIVND (reference sequence). CDR3 region: CASTPGGNTIYF. The CDR3 region has the DNA TGTGCCAGTACCCCCGGGGGAAACACCATATATTTT. The full variable domain, its missing parts supplied by reference TRBV19 and TRBJ1-3, is DGGITQSPKYLFRKEGQNVTLSCEQNLNHDAMYWYRQDPGQGLRLIYYSQIVNDFQKGDIAEGYSVSREKKESFPLTVTSAQKNPTAFYLCASTPGGNTIYFGEGSWLTVV.

The chain carries TRBV2 and TRBJ2-7; D perhaps matches TRBD2 (6 bases). The germline V gene encodes CDR1 SNHLY and CDR2 FYNNEI. The CDR3 length is 13 residues. Trimming removed 5 bases from V and 6 bases from J, with 14 bases in between. CDR3: CASSPGDGREQYF. The CDR3 DNA reads as TGTGCCAGCAGTCCGGGGGACGGGCGCGAGCAGTACTTC.

This clone is a singleton in its sample. The CDR3 sequence: CAWLQGDEQFF. As DNA, the CDR3 is TGTGCCTGGCTACAGGGGGATGAGCAGTTCTTC. The V gene is TRBV30, the J gene TRBJ2-1, with 8 bases lining up with TRBD1. The CDR3 spans 11 residues. Germline values: CDR1 GTSNPN, CDR2 SVGIG (reference sequence). V dropped 5 bases and J dropped 8; count of bases not matched to a gene: 2.